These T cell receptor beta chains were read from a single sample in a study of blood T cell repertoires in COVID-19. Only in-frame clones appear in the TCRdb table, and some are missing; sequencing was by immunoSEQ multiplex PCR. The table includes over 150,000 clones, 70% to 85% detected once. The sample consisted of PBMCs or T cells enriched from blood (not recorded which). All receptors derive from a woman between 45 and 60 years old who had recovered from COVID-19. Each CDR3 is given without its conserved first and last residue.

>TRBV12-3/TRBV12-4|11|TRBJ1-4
ASSEQGREKLF
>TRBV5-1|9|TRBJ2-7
ASRLEVRQY
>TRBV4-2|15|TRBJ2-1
ASSQDSSGSSYNEQF
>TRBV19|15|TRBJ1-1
AGSRDSWEHTNTEAF
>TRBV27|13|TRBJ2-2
ASSLSRLNTGELF
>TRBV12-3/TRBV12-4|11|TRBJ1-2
ASRMDRNYGYT
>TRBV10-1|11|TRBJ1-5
ATSEGDGQPQH
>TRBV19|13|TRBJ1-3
ASSAGRVSGNTIY
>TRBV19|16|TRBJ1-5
ASSILLSSPLSNQPQH
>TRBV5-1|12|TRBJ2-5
ASSLGGVWETQY
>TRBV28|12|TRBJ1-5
ASRKGVGNQPQH
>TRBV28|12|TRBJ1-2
ASSPGSGNYGYT
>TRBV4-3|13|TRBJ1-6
ASSQDSLRGSPLH
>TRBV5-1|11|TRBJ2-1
ASSSGLAAEQF
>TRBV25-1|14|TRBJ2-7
ASSDSSGQSIYEQY
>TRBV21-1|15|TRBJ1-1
ASSKAEWVARNTEAF
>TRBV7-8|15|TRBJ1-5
ASSLSRVSASNQPQH
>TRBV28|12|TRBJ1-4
ASSLRARNEKLF
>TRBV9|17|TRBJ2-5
ASSVEAREGVEGVETQY
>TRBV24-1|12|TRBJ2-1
ATSDGGSYNEQF
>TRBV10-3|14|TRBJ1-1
AISEKTGGAGTEAF
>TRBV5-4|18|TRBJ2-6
ASSFPFGLAGGSGANVLT
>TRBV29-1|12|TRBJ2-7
SALSGSLSYEQY
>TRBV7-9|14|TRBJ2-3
ASSPGGTLATDTQY
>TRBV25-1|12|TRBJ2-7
ASTTGTGGGEQY
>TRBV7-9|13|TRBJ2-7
ASSFTGMNAGEQY
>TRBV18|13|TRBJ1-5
ASSPFGQTNQPQH
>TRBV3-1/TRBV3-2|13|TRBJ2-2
ASSHQDRRAGELF
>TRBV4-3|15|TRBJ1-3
ASSQGYGRRMGNTIY
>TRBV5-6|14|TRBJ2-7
ASSLWFRTSSYEQY
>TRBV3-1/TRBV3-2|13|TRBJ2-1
ASSQLGLAQGEQF
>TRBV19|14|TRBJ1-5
ASNHGKGVSNQPQH
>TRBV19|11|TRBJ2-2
ASVLGNTGELF
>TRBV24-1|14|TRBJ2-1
ATSDLTGTGRNEQF
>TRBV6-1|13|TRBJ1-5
ASSETGHLYQPQH
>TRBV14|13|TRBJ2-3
ASSPPGRRADTQY
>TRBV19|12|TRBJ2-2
ASTWRPNTGELF
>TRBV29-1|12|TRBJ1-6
SVFPSSYNSPLH
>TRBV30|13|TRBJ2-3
AWEAGLARTDTQY
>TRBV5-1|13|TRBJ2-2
ASTRTGENTGELF
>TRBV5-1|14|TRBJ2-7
ASSSDGTGIPREQY
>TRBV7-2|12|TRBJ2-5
ASSPGTDQETQY